A selection of T cell receptor beta chains follows, all from one sample in a study of cytomegalovirus exposure and HLA in healthy donors. Generated by immunoSEQ multiplex PCR, the TCRdb table keeps only in-frame clones and is missing some. The sample has around 160,000 clones, about three quarters seen once. The sequenced sample consisted of PBMCs. The receptors shown here come from a middle-aged woman in good health and CMV-seropositive. Each CDR3 is given with its conserved first and last residue.

j_call	v_call	cdr3_aa
TRBJ1-5	TRBV6-1	CASSEGGNQPQHF
TRBJ1-5	TRBV6-6	CASSPTGFNQPQHF
TRBJ2-5	TRBV11-2	CASSLGPGTGRETQYF
TRBJ2-7	TRBV4-1	CASSQDESSPSYEQYF
TRBJ2-7	TRBV2	CASSPGTGPSYEQYF
TRBJ1-5	TRBV20-1	CSASHNQPQHF
TRBJ2-7	TRBV6-6	CASSYGGGPYEQYF
TRBJ1-2	TRBV5-1	CASSFGGLGDSGYTF
TRBJ1-2	TRBV5-5	CASSASSGGRAGYTF
TRBJ1-3	TRBV4-3	CASSQVRGGSSGNTIYF
TRBJ2-1	TRBV7-2	CASSEGVSDGPYNEQFF
TRBJ2-7	TRBV30	CAWSPPSTGLYEQYF
TRBJ1-2	TRBV6-5	CASSYGTGNLYGYTF
TRBJ1-6	TRBV25-1	CASSDPGASNSPLHF
TRBJ2-2	TRBV27	CASSRNTGELFF
TRBJ2-7	TRBV11-2	CASSRTSGGRSYEQYF
TRBJ2-3	TRBV5-1	CASSLVPSGTTDTQYF
TRBJ1-4	TRBV19	CASSPLGATREKLFF
TRBJ1-2	TRBV20-1	CSAQKYTF
TRBJ1-2	TRBV6-6	CASRTGGLGYTF
TRBJ2-1	TRBV4-3	CASSQSWSPDNEQFF
TRBJ2-1	TRBV6-5	CASSPGTSGRAEQFF
TRBJ1-2	TRBV14	CASSLDQGRRGYTF
TRBJ2-5	TRBV7-2	CASSWRQAETQYF
TRBJ2-2	TRBV7-6	CASSWTGGDGELFF
TRBJ2-1	TRBV6-5	CASSRGLGAPNEQFF
TRBJ2-2	TRBV5-4	CASSLDGHHTGELFF
TRBJ2-7	TRBV2	CASSRGRQTKQYF
TRBJ2-1	TRBV11-3	CASSLTSGSVDEQFF
TRBJ2-5	TRBV30	CAWTSRGGGETQYF
TRBJ2-4	TRBV6-6	CASSSPGTGTSDF
TRBJ2-1	TRBV19	CASSEGVIYNEQFF
TRBJ2-7	TRBV7-2	CASSLDRGEAEQYF
TRBJ2-2	TRBV7-2	CASSRPGTGELFF
TRBJ1-1	TRBV10-1	CASSESTVNTEAFF
TRBJ2-5	TRBV11-2	CASSLGQRETQYF
TRBJ1-2	TRBV6-6	CASSPAMGAYGYTF
TRBJ1-2	TRBV5-3	CAGGGRDSREGYTF
TRBJ1-3	TRBV19	CASNRGNIGNTIYF
TRBJ2-7	TRBV11-2	CASSLAPGDLYEQYF
TRBJ2-5	TRBV9	CASSPSKLDRGMETQYF
TRBJ2-3	TRBV7-9	CASSLVASSTDTQYF
TRBJ1-5	TRBV30	CAWSVSSSGTGNQPQHF
TRBJ2-1	TRBV19	CASQQGSEQFF
TRBJ2-2	TRBV19	CASKKGLAGGLDTGELFF
TRBJ2-3	TRBV9	CASSPVTDTQYF
TRBJ1-4	TRBV14	CASSRRRGEKLFF
TRBJ2-1	TRBV6-5	CASVSRGYNEQFF
TRBJ1-2	TRBV19	CASSIQGNYGYTF
TRBJ2-1	TRBV4-3	CASSQGTSSGGYNEQFF
TRBJ2-7	TRBV4-3	CASSQAVGTSGLAYEQYF
TRBJ2-1	TRBV7-6	CASSLGASGRNNEQFF
TRBJ2-5	TRBV4-1	CASSQGTGGQETQYF
TRBJ2-3	TRBV5-1	CASSRSGGTDTQYF
TRBJ2-5	TRBV6-1	CASSEVLAGPQETQYF
TRBJ2-7	TRBV7-2	CASSPLAGAVEQYF
TRBJ1-3	TRBV19	CASRSASGNTIYF